These 29 T cell receptor beta chains were sequenced from one sample in a study of cytomegalovirus exposure and HLA in healthy donors. Vbeta (60) and Jbeta (13) primers were used in the PCR. Repertoires were generated with immunoSEQ multiplex PCR, while TCRdb's copy carries only in-frame clones and drops some. Of more than 65,000 clones in the sample, approximately 74% were seen once. Material for sequencing was PBMCs. All receptors come from a woman between 50 and 59 years old in good health and CMV-seropositive.

The rearrangement links TRBV5-1 to TRBJ2-1, with TRBD2 identical over 10 bases. The ends lost 2 bases at V and 8 bases at J; junction bases unmatched: 7. Germline V gives CDR1 SGHRS, CDR2 YFSETQ. The CDR3 runs to 15 residues. CDR3 coding DNA: TGCGCCAGCAGCTTCGCAGCGGGAGGGCCTGATGAGCAGTTCTTC. Protein product: CASSFAAGGPDEQFF.

This sequence joins TRBV18 and TRBJ1-3; D uncertain. Trimming took off 3 bases at V and 0 bases at J, with 6 bases between the two ends. The CDR3 has 14 residues. Germline CDR1 and CDR2: KGHSH and LQKENI. CDR3 protein: CASSPRVSGNTIYF. CDR3 bases: TGTGCCAGCTCACCCCGGGTCTCTGGAAACACCATATATTTT. Using reference TRBV18 and TRBJ1-3 for the parts outside the CDR3, the full variable domain is NAGVMQNPRHLVRRRGQEARLRCSPMKGHSHVYWYRQLPEEGLKFMVYLQKENIIDESGMPKERFSAEFPKEGPSILRIQQVVRGDSAAYFCASSPRVSGNTIYFGEGSWLTVV.

The chain has TRBV5-6 and TRBJ2-7, with D possibly matching TRBD2 (5 bases). This CDR3 is built from 13 residues. Germline lookup yields CDR1 SGHDT and CDR2 YYEEEE. Trimming took off 3 bases at V and 2 bases at J, with 9 bases between the two ends. The CDR3 nucleotides read TGTGCCAGCAGCTGGCGAGGGACCTACGAGCAGTACTTC. Protein product: CASSWRGTYEQYF.

This chain joins TRBV7-6 and TRBJ2-7, with TRBD2 matching 11 bases. Trimming removed 5 bases from V and 2 bases from J; junction bases left unmatched: 2. From germline, CDR1 is SGHVS and CDR2 FNYEAQ. This CDR3 spans 14 amino acids. CDR3: CASSPGLAAYEQYF. CDR3 DNA: TGTGCCAGCAGCCCGGGACTAGCGGCCTACGAGCAGTACTTC.

The rearrangement links TRBV29-1 to TRBJ1-2, with 8 bases fitting TRBD1. V gave up 5 bases and J gave up 3 bases; unmatched junction bases: 11. This CDR3 is built from 15 residues. Germline V gives CDR1 SQVTM, CDR2 ANQGSEA. CDR3 nucleotide sequence: TGCAGCGTTCCGATTGGACAGGGTACCCACTATGGCTACACCTTC. Amino acids: CSVPIGQGTHYGYTF.

The chain has TRBV27 and TRBJ1-2; tentative D call: TRBD1 (6 bases). Trimming took off 5 bases at V and 2 bases at J, with 15 bases between the two ends. Germline loops: CDR1 MNHEY, CDR2 SMNVEV (reference sequence). The CDR3 has 15 amino acids. DNA for the CDR3: TGTGCCAGCAGTCCCCAGGACAGATTCAACTATGGCTACACCTTC. As protein: CASSPQDRFNYGYTF.

The chain couples TRBV7-9 to TRBJ1-2; D is perhaps TRBD1 (6 bases). The CDR3 extends over 16 amino acids. Germline-derived CDR1 and CDR2 are SEHNR and FQNEAQ (reference sequence). V shed 4 bases and J shed 4 bases, with 19 bases lying between them. CDR3 in amino acids: CASSSWGGALLYGYTF. The DNA for the CDR3 is TGTGCCAGCAGCTCCTGGGGGGGGGCCCTTCTCTATGGCTACACCTTC.

The chain recombines TRBV28 with TRBJ2-5; possible D gene TRBD1, 5 bases. CDR3 length equals 15 residues. Trimming left V 5 bases short and J 1 base short, with 14 bases between. Germline CDR1 MDHEN, CDR2 SYDVKM. CDR3 nucleotide sequence: TGTGCCAGCAGTCCGGCAGGGCTATCCCAAGAGACCCAGTACTTC. It is translated as CASSPAGLSQETQYF.

Details on this clone: The junction does not match germline at one end; this may be a read error. The chain recombines TRBV19 with TRBJ1-5, with D maybe TRBD1 (5 bases). The CDR3 totals 13 residues. CDR1 and CDR2 from the germline V gene are LNHDA and SQIVND (reference sequence). The CDR3 here is CASNTVGGQPQNF. CDR3 DNA sequence: TGTGCCAGTAATACCGTGGGGGGTCAGCCCCAGAATTTT.

The V call is TRBV5-8, the J call TRBJ1-4; D is uncertain. The CDR3 extends over 16 amino acids. CDR1 is SGHTS and CDR2 is YDEGEE in the germline V gene. The V end lost 4 bases, the J end lost 1 base, and 14 bases lay between the germline ends. The CDR3 sequence is CASSHRGRQTNEKLFF. DNA of the CDR3: TGTGCCAGCAGCCACCGCGGGAGGCAAACTAATGAAAAACTGTTTTTT.

The rearrangement joins TRBV11-2 to TRBJ2-1; weak D call: TRBD2 (7 bases). CDR1 is SGHAT, CDR2 FQNNGV, per germline. Trimming cost V 4 bases and J 9 bases, with 13 bases left between them. The CDR3 consists of 13 residues. In DNA form, the CDR3 reads TGTGCCAGCAGCTCTAGGGGGGAGGGTGAGCAGTTCTTC. This codes for CASSSRGEGEQFF.

The chain uses TRBV6-6 and TRBJ1-1; no definite D call. Trimming removed 2 bases from V and 0 bases from J, with 10 bases in between. The CDR3 is 15 amino acids. From germline, CDR1 is MNHNY and CDR2 SVGAGI (reference sequence). The CDR3 sequence is CASSYKHMMNTEAFF. CDR3 nucleotide sequence: TGTGCCAGCAGTTACAAACACATGATGAACACTGAAGCTTTCTTT.

The chain couples TRBV27 to TRBJ1-5, with a possible D match to TRBD1 (5 bases). Germline V gene lookup returns CDR1 MNHEY and CDR2 SMNVEV (reference sequence). The length of the CDR3 is 15 residues. Trimming removed 5 bases at V and 1 base at J, with 12 bases between. The CDR3 DNA reads TGTGCCAGCAGTCCCTGGACAACGAGCAATCAGCCCCAGCATTTT. Translated: CASSPWTTSNQPQHF.

The chain recombines TRBV27 with TRBJ2-6, with TRBD2 identical over 12 bases. The CDR3 is 19 amino acids. The V gene end was trimmed by 5 bases and the J gene end by 4 bases; junction bases not matched to a gene: 12. Germline lookup yields CDR1 MNHEY and CDR2 SMNVEV (reference sequence). DNA of the CDR3: TGTGCCAGCAGTACCCTCGTCCTAGCGGGAGGGCTGGGGGCCAACGTCCTGACTTTC. This sequence encodes CASSTLVLAGGLGANVLTF.

For the CDR3, the DNA is TGTGCCAGCTCGGGTACAGGAATCGTTAGTCAGCCCCAGCATTTT. This gives the protein CASSGTGIVSQPQHF. This chain connects TRBV18 to TRBJ1-5; weak D call: TRBD1 (5 bases). Germline V lookup: CDR1 KGHSH, CDR2 LQKENI. V was cut by 6 bases and J by 6 bases, with 18 bases left in between. The CDR3 is made up of 15 amino acids.

The chain links TRBV18 to TRBJ1-1; D might be TRBD1 (5 bases). Germline CDR1 is KGHSH and CDR2 is LQKENI. V dropped 7 bases and J dropped 6 bases, with 18 bases sitting between them. CDR3 size: 14 residues. The CDR3 sequence is CASYWGGGFPEAFF. The CDR3 DNA reads TGTGCCAGCTATTGGGGGGGAGGGTTCCCTGAAGCTTTCTTT.

This chain links TRBV7-8 with TRBJ2-7; D is undetermined. The V gene lost 1 base and the J gene lost 0 bases, with 10 bases spanning the gap. The CDR3 extends over 15 amino acids. The germline V gene has CDR1 SGHVS and CDR2 FQNEAQ. This chain's CDR3 is CASSLGFASSYEQYF. The DNA of the CDR3 is TGTGCCAGCAGCTTAGGGTTTGCTAGCTCCTACGAGCAGTACTTC.

This clone has a handful of counts. The V call is TRBV6-4, the J call TRBJ2-2, with 10 positions matching TRBD2. V shed 5 bases, J shed 3 bases, and the junction held 3 bases outside the gene matches. Germline V gene sequence: CDR1 MRHNA, CDR2 SNTAGT. The CDR3 runs to 15 residues. The CDR3 region has the DNA TGTGCCAGCAGTCCCGGGACTAGCGACACCGGGGAGCTGTTTTTT. It codes for CASSPGTSDTGELFF.

CDR3 in DNA: TGCAGCGTTGCCGGGGCGGGGACCGGGGAGCTGTTTTTT. Amino acid sequence: CSVAGAGTGELFF. The V call is TRBV29-1, the J call TRBJ2-2; possible D gene TRBD2, 6 bases. CDR1 is SQVTM, CDR2 ANQGSEA, per germline. The CDR3 extends over 13 amino acids. The germline V and J ends were trimmed by 4 bases and 5 bases, with 11 bases remaining between them.

Only a few counts were recorded for this clone. The V and J genes are TRBV15 and TRBJ2-7, with D maybe TRBD2 (6 bases). Germline V gene sequence: CDR1 LNHNV, CDR2 YYDKDF (reference sequence). The V end lost 0 bases, the J end lost 6 bases, and 15 bases lay between the germline ends. CDR3 length: 15 amino acids. The DNA for the CDR3 is TGTGCCACCAGCAGAGATTTTAGCGGCTTCGCCGAGCAGTACTTC. Protein product: CATSRDFSGFAEQYF. Full variable domain (rest looked up from reference TRBV15 and TRBJ2-7): DAMVIQNPRYQVTQFGKPVTLSCSQTLNHNVMYWYQQKSSQAPKLLFHYYDKDFNNEADTPDNFQSRRPNTSFCFLDIRSPGLGDTAMYLCATSRDFSGFAEQYFGPGTRLTVT.

The chain employs TRBV25-1 and TRBJ1-2; perhaps TRBD1 as D (6 bases). Germline CDR1 reads MGHDK; CDR2 reads SYGVNS. CDR3 size: 13 residues. V gave up 3 bases and J gave up 8 bases, with 13 bases separating them. The CDR3 spells CASSDSGASGYTF. In nucleotides, the CDR3 is TGTGCCAGCAGTGACTCAGGGGCCTCGGGCTACACCTTC.

This clone showed up just a few times. The CDR3 DNA sequence: TGTGCCAGCACTGCTAGCGGTCCCTACGAGCAGTACTTC. Protein: CASTASGPYEQYF. The gene calls are TRBV6-1 and TRBJ2-7, with 7 nucleotides matching TRBD2. CDR1 is MNHNS, CDR2 SASEGT, per germline. The CDR3 covers 13 residues. The V and J ends lost 7 bases and 2 bases, in that order; junction bases with no gene match: 5.

The chain is built from TRBV18 and TRBJ2-7; TRBD2 agrees at 7 bases. V lost 2 bases and J lost 5; bases outside the gene matches: 0. The CDR3 covers 12 residues. CDR1 is KGHSH, CDR2 LQKENI, per germline. CDR3 sequence reads: CASSPAGDEQYF. As DNA, the CDR3 is TGTGCCAGCTCACCAGCGGGGGACGAGCAGTACTTC. Supplemented by reference TRBV18 and TRBJ2-7, the full variable domain reads NAGVMQNPRHLVRRRGQEARLRCSPMKGHSHVYWYRQLPEEGLKFMVYLQKENIIDESGMPKERFSAEFPKEGPSILRIQQVVRGDSAAYFCASSPAGDEQYFGPGTRLTVT.

This sequence joins TRBV2 and TRBJ1-2, with a possible D match to TRBD1 (6 bases). The CDR3 totals 15 residues. In germline, CDR1 is SNHLY, CDR2 FYNNEI. The V end lost 5 bases, the J end lost 0 bases, and 13 bases lay between the germline ends. CDR3 nucleotides: TGTGCCAGCAGTACCCGGGGGGCGGCTAACTATGGCTACACCTTC. Amino acid sequence: CASSTRGAANYGYTF.

This clone appeared a single time. The V and J genes are TRBV4-2 and TRBJ2-7, with 14 bases that match TRBD2. CDR1 and CDR2 (germline): LGHNA, YNFKEQ. V dropped 4 bases and J dropped 5; count of bases not matched to a gene: 7. CDR3 length equals 16 residues. CDR3 sequence (DNA): TGTGCCAGCAGCCTGACTAGCGGGAGGGCCGGGGACGAGCAGTACTTC. It yields the protein CASSLTSGRAGDEQYF.

The chain links TRBV28 to TRBJ2-3, with TRBD2 identical over 13 bases. Unmatched junction bases numbered 5, after V lost 5 bases and J lost 0 bases. The CDR3 has 17 residues. The germline gives CDR1 MDHEN, CDR2 SYDVKM. In DNA, the CDR3 is TGTGCCAGCAGTACTAGCGGGAGGGCCCCTAGCACAGATACGCAGTATTTT. Translating gives CASSTSGRAPSTDTQYF.

The chain is built from TRBV7-6 and TRBJ2-7, with D tentatively TRBD2 (5 bases). V was cut by 1 base and J by 7 bases, with 17 bases left in between. The CDR3 is made up of 15 amino acids. Germline V gives CDR1 SGHVS, CDR2 FNYEAQ. This CDR3 reads CASSLVSDLNGEQYF. CDR3 in DNA: TGTGCCAGCAGCTTAGTTTCGGACTTAAACGGGGAGCAGTACTTC.

This rearrangement joins TRBV7-3 to TRBJ2-5, with a possible D match to TRBD1 (5 bases). Germline CDR1 reads SGHTA; CDR2 reads FQGTGA. The germline V and J ends were trimmed by 6 bases and 3 bases, with 11 bases remaining between them. This CDR3 comprises 13 residues. This CDR3 reads CASSPIGEETQYF. In nucleotides, the CDR3 is TGTGCCAGCAGTCCAATAGGGGAAGAGACCCAGTACTTC.

The J gene is TRBJ2-5, the V gene TRBV27; 9 nucleotides align to TRBD2. Trimming cost V 5 bases and J 5 bases; bases outside gene matches: 18. The CDR3 runs 18 residues. CDR1 is MNHEY, CDR2 SMNVEV, per germline (reference sequence). The CDR3 spells CASSVLRPGSGRLETQYF. For the CDR3, the DNA is TGTGCCAGCAGTGTGCTGAGGCCCGGGAGCGGGAGGTTGGAGACCCAGTACTTC.